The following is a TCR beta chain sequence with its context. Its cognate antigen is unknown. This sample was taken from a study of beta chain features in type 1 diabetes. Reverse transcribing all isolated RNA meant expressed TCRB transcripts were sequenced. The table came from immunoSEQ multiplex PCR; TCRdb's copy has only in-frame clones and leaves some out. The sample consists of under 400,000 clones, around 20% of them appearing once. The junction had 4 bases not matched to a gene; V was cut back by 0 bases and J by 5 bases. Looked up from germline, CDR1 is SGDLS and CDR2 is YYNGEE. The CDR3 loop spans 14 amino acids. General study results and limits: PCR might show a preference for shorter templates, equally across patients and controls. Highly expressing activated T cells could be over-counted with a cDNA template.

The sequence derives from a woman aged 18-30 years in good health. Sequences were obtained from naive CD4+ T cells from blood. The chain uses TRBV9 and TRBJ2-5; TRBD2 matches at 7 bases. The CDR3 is CASSVEGGSETQYF. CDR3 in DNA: TGTGCCAGCAGCGTAGAGGGAGGGTCTGAGACCCAGTACTTC.